Included here is one T cell receptor (beta chain) sequence, with context. Per the authors' pipeline: Reference gene primer amplification gave nucleated cell count estimates. Assay used: immunoSEQ multiplex PCR; TCRdb lists only in-frame clones, some missing. The V and J calls and clone size were taken over from that table, and D and trimming were inferred from the DNA. The repertoire includes around 160,000 clones, around nine tenths of them detected once, and approximately 2.4% sits in the top ten. This sample is part of a study of blood T cell repertoires in COVID-19. Background on the study: Samples came from the United States, Italy and Spain, spanning acute and convalescent COVID-19. T cells, B-cell-depleted T cells, or PBMCs provided the cDNA or gDNA that served as material.

The sequence came from a human donor in a cohort sampled during active COVID-19. The sequenced sample consisted of peripheral blood.

CDR3 sequence (DNA): TGTGCCAGCAGCTCCAGCGGGAGCAAAGAGACCCAGTACTTC. Its protein product is CASSSSGSKETQYF. The gene calls are TRBV5-6 and TRBJ2-5; 8 bases agree with TRBD2. This CDR3 contains 14 residues. CDR1 is SGHDT, CDR2 YYEEEE, per germline. Trimming cost V 3 bases and J 3 bases; bases outside gene matches: 4.